These 12 T cell receptor beta chains share one sample of origin, sequenced in a study of T-cell reconstitution after alpha-beta-depleted transplantation in children. The library targeted TCRbeta and was prepared with unique molecular identifiers. TCRdb fed the PCR reads into MiXCR, producing one record per CDR3 protein. The repertoire holds over 550,000 distinct CDR3 sequences, with 8% to 11% as singletons. Specimen: PBMCs from the stem cell graft donor, collected from the stem cell graft. The receptor source for this set is a human donor who donated a stem cell graft to a child with acute myeloid leukemia.

The chain carries TRBV12-3 or TRBV12-4 and TRBJ1-1; weak D call: TRBD1 (5 bases). Trimming took 1 base from V and 6 from J, leaving 18 bases between them. CDR3 length: 16 amino acids. CDR3 region: CASSLGQGSGWAEAFF. In DNA form, the CDR3 reads TGTGCCAGCAGTTTAGGGCAGGGCTCGGGGTGGGCTGAAGCTTTCTTT.

This clonotype was observed a few times. This sequence joins TRBV3-1 and TRBJ2-7, with 9 bases identical to TRBD1. Germline trimming cut 4 bases from V and 7 bases from J; bases unmatched to any gene: 8. CDR3 length: 14 residues. Germline V CDR1 and CDR2: LGHDT, YNNKEL (reference sequence). The chain's CDR3 is CASSPWDRAGEQYF. The CDR3 bases are TGTGCCAGCAGCCCTTGGGACAGGGCGGGGGAGCAGTACTTC.

The chain recombines TRBV5-1 with TRBJ2-5; D may match TRBD1 or TRBD2 (5 bases each). Between the trimmed V and J ends, which lost 6 bases and 2 bases, there was a span of 11 bases. Per germline, CDR1 SGHRS and CDR2 YFSETQ. The CDR3 contains 13 residues. The CDR3 spells CASTGTGQETQYF. CDR3 coding DNA: TGCGCCAGCACCGGGACGGGGCAAGAGACCCAGTACTTC.

The chain uses TRBV29-1 and TRBJ2-3; no firm D call. Per the germline V gene, CDR1 is SQVTM and CDR2 is ANQGSEA. The CDR3 runs to 12 residues. Trimming pared 5 bases from V and 0 bases from J, leaving 6 bases between. CDR3 in DNA: TGCAGCGTTTTGCGTAGCACAGATACGCAGTATTTT. Translation: CSVLRSTDTQYF.

This clonotype has ten or more counts. The V call is TRBV7-3, the J call TRBJ2-1, with a tentative D call TRBD2 (6 bases). Germline V gene lookup returns CDR1 SGHTA and CDR2 FQGTGA. The CDR3 extends over 14 amino acids. V was pared by 5 bases and J by 8 bases, with 16 bases between. This CDR3 is CASSHGGTSYEQFF. CDR3 sequence (DNA): TGTGCCAGCAGCCACGGCGGGACCTCCTATGAGCAGTTCTTC.

This clonotype was detected only a few times. The J gene is TRBJ2-7, the V gene TRBV20-1; 10 bases align to TRBD2. V was clipped by 2 bases and J by 6 bases; unmatched bases: 7. Germline assignment: CDR1 DFQATT and CDR2 SNEGSKA (reference sequence). The CDR3 runs 14 residues. The CDR3 spells CSARLAGERREQYF. The CDR3 DNA reads as TGCAGTGCTAGACTAGCGGGAGAACGTCGCGAGCAGTACTTC.

This clonotype was counted many times. The chain links TRBV29-1 to TRBJ2-3, with D unclear. The CDR3 is made up of 13 amino acids. Trimming pared 4 bases from V and 3 bases from J, leaving 11 bases between. CDR1 and CDR2 from the germline V gene are SQVTM and ANQGSEA. CDR3 amino acids: CSVARMGTDTQYF. The CDR3 DNA sequence: TGCAGCGTTGCGAGGATGGGGACAGATACGCAGTATTTT.

This clonotype turned up a few times. This sequence joins TRBV3-1 and TRBJ2-1; possible D gene TRBD1, 6 bases. Per germline, CDR1 LGHDT and CDR2 YNNKEL (reference sequence). V lost 2 bases and J 0 bases, leaving 8 bases between the germline ends. The CDR3 extends over 15 amino acids. Here the CDR3 reads CASSQQQGSYNEQFF. The CDR3 DNA reads TGTGCCAGCAGCCAACAACAGGGCTCCTACAATGAGCAGTTCTTC.

The chain has TRBV9 and TRBJ2-1; TRBD2 agrees at 11 bases. J gave up 0 bases and V 4 bases, and 6 bases lay outside the gene matches. The CDR3 loop spans 17 amino acids. The germline V gene encodes CDR1 SGDLS and CDR2 YYNGEE. CDR3 DNA: TGTGCCAGCAGCTCCGGGACTAGCGGAAGCTCCTACAATGAGCAGTTCTTC. Translated, it gives CASSSGTSGSSYNEQFF. Together with reference TRBV9 and TRBJ2-1, the CDR3 gives the full variable domain: DSGVTQTPKHLITATGQRVTLRCSPRSGDLSVYWYQQSLDQGLQFLIQYYNGEERAKGNILERFSAQQFPDLHSELNLSSLELGDSALYFCASSSGTSGSSYNEQFFGPGTRLTVL.

This rearrangement joins TRBV29-1 to TRBJ1-1; 7 nucleotides match TRBD1. This CDR3 region has 14 residues. The V segment lost 8 bases and the J segment 1 base; nucleotides outside the gene matches: 10. Germline V CDR1 and CDR2: SQVTM, ANQGSEA. CDR3 sequence (DNA): TGCAGCTCTTATCCCGGGACAGCGAACACTGAAGCTTTCTTT. This gives the protein CSSYPGTANTEAFF.

The rearrangement uses TRBV7-6 and TRBJ2-7, with TRBD2 as a possible D gene (6 bases). This CDR3 contains 14 residues. Germline V lookup: CDR1 SGHVS, CDR2 FNYEAQ. With 5 bases removed from V and 4 bases from J, the gap between germline ends came to 15 bases. The CDR3 DNA reads as TGTGCCAGCAGCATAACTAGCTTCGGGTACGAGCAGTACTTC. It yields the protein CASSITSFGYEQYF.

This clonotype was seen repeatedly, ten times or more. The chain combines TRBV9 with TRBJ2-3; 8 nucleotides line up with TRBD2. Looked up from germline, CDR1 is SGDLS and CDR2 is YYNGEE. The CDR3 has 15 amino acids. The ends lost 1 base at V and 10 bases at J; junction bases unmatched: 11. CDR3 coding DNA: TGTGCCAGCAGCGTAACTAGCGGTGGACCTTATGCGCAGTATTTT. Translated, it gives CASSVTSGGPYAQYF.